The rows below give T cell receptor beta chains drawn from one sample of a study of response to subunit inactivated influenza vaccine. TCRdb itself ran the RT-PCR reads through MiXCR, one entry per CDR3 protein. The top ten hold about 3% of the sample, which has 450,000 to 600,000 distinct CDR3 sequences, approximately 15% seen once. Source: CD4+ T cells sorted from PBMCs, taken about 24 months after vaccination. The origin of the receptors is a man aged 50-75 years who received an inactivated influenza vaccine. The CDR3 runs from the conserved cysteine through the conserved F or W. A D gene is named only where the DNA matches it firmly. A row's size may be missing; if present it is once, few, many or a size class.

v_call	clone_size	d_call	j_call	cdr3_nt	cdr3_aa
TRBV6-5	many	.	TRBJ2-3	TGTGCCAGCAGTTACCCCGGGGTCGGGACAGATACGCAGTATTTT	CASSYPGVGTDTQYF
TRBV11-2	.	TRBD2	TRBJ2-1	TGTGCCAGCAGCTCAGCTAGCGGGAAGGGTGAGCAGTTCTTC	CASSSASGKGEQFF
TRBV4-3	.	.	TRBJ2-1	TGCGCCAGCAGCCAAGGGGGTTTTCGGACTACAGCATACAATGAGCAGTTCTTC	CASSQGGFRTTAYNEQFF
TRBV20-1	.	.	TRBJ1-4	TGCAGTGCTAGAGATCACCTGAGGCAAAACCTTAATGAAAAACTGTTTTTT	CSARDHLRQNLNEKLFF
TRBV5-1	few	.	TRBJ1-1	TGCGCCAGCAGCTTGGCCGGGAGGGTCACTGAAGCTTTCTTT	CASSLAGRVTEAFF
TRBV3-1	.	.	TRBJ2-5	TGTGCCAGCAGCATGCACAGGTTTCTCTCTAGAAGAGAGACCCAGTACTTC	CASSMHRFLSRRETQYF
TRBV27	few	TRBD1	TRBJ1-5	TGTGCCAGCAGTTTATTTTCAACCGGGACAGGGAGTCAGCCCCAGCATTTT	CASSLFSTGTGSQPQHF
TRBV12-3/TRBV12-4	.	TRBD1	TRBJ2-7	TGTGCCAGCAGTTGGACAGGGGGTGGGGAAGAGCAGTACTTC	CASSWTGGGEEQYF
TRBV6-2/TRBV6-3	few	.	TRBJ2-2	TGTGCCAGCAGAAGGAGTGGGACGGCGAACACCGGGGAGCTGTTTTTT	CASRRSGTANTGELFF
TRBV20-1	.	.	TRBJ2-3	TGCAGTGCCGGTAGCGGCCGAAGCACAGATACGCAGTATTTT	CSAGSGRSTDTQYF
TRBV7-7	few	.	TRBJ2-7	TGTGCTAGCAGCTTTCGAGACAATAACAGCTCCATAACCTACGAGCAGTACTTC	CASSFRDNNSSITYEQYF
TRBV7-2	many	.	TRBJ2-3	TGTGCCAGCAGCTTAGACAGGAGACACACAGATACGCAGTATTTT	CASSLDRRHTDTQYF
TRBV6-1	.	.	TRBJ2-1	TGTGCCAGCAGAACTTTCGGCTCCAACGATGAGCAGTTCTTC	CASRTFGSNDEQFF
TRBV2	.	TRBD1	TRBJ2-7	TGTGCCAGCGGACAGGGGAGGGCCTACGAGCAGTACTTC	CASGQGRAYEQYF
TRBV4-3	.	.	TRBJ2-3	TGCGCCAGCAGCCAAGTAGGAGGGCTGGATACGCAGTATTTT	CASSQVGGLDTQYF